These 11 T cell receptor beta chains originate from one sample sequenced in a study of blood T cell repertoires in COVID-19. Only in-frame clones appear in the TCRdb table, and some are missing; sequencing was by immunoSEQ multiplex PCR. The sample holds just over 300,000 clones, over 75% seen once. Sequenced: PBMCs or T cells enriched from blood (not recorded which). The receptors originated from a man aged 25-45 years who had recovered from COVID-19.

The chain carries TRBV10-1 and TRBJ2-2, with D perhaps TRBD1 (5 bases). The CDR3 runs to 13 residues. With 10 bases removed from V and 1 base from J, the gap between germline ends came to 10 bases. Germline assignment: CDR1 WNHNN and CDR2 SYGVQD (reference sequence). The CDR3 region has the DNA TGCGCCACCTCCACAGGGAACACCGGGGAGCTGTTTTTT. This sequence encodes CATSTGNTGELFF.

The CDR3 is CATSRGAGGEKLFF. The CDR3 bases are TGTGCCACCAGCAGAGGGGCAGGGGGCGAAAAACTGTTTTTT. The V gene is TRBV15, the J gene TRBJ1-4, with TRBD1 matching over 8 bases. V lost 1 base, J lost 8 bases, and 3 bases stayed unmatched. Germline CDR1 and CDR2: LNHNV and YYDKDF (reference sequence). This CDR3 contains 14 residues.

CDR3 nucleotides: TGCAGTGCCATGACTAGAGATGAGCAGTTCTTC. Its protein is CSAMTRDEQFF. The V call is TRBV20-1, the J call TRBJ2-1; a weak D match, TRBD2 (6 bases). CDR3 size: 11 residues. Trimming left V 6 bases short and J 8 bases short, with 11 bases between. CDR1 and CDR2 from the germline V gene are DFQATT and SNEGSKA (reference sequence).

The chain has TRBV15 and TRBJ1-5; D is ambiguous. V lost 8 bases, J lost 1 base, and 12 bases lay in between. Germline values: CDR1 LNHNV, CDR2 YYDKDF (reference sequence). This CDR3 has 14 amino acids. The CDR3 DNA reads as TGTGCCACCGAGAGCCACGGGAGCAATCAGCCCCAGCATTTT. It specifies CATESHGSNQPQHF.

This clone has just one count. The chain joins TRBV7-9 to TRBJ1-1, with a possible D match to TRBD1 (6 bases). V was pared by 3 bases and J by 1 base, with 15 bases between. The CDR3 spans 16 residues. In germline, CDR1 is SEHNR, CDR2 FQNEAQ (reference sequence). Written as DNA, the CDR3 is TGTGCCAGCAGCTTTAGTACGGGGGGGCCGAACACTGAAGCTTTCTTT. Translated, it gives CASSFSTGGPNTEAFF. The entire variable domain, with the rest obtained from reference TRBV7-9 and TRBJ1-1, is as follows: DTGVSQNPRHKITKRGQNVTFRCDPISEHNRLYWYRQTLGQGPEFLTYFQNEAQLEKSRLLSDRFSAERPKGSFSTLEIQRTEQGDSAMYLCASSFSTGGPNTEAFFGQGTRLTVV.

Comment on this clone: Sequence at one end of the junction differs from germline and may be a read error. Other DNA sequences in the sample encode the same CDR3. The rearrangement links TRBV2 to TRBJ2-7; the match to TRBD2 covers 9 bases. CDR3 length: 15 amino acids. CDR1 SNHLY and CDR2 FYNNEI come from the germline V gene. Written as DNA, the CDR3 is TGCGCCAGCAGTCCACTAGCGGGCACCTCCTACGAGCAGTACTTC. Its translation: CASSPLAGTSYEQYF.

This clone occurred once. The chain employs TRBV30 and TRBJ2-6, with TRBD1 matching over 9 bases. The CDR3 runs 17 residues. Germline lookup yields CDR1 GTSNPN and CDR2 SVGIG (reference sequence). Trimming removed 2 bases from V and 1 base from J; junction bases left unmatched: 6. The CDR3 loop is CAWSMGTGLSGANVLTF. DNA for the CDR3: TGTGCCTGGAGTATGGGGACAGGGCTTTCTGGGGCCAACGTCCTGACTTTC.

This chain connects TRBV5-4 to TRBJ2-4; 13 positions agree with TRBD2. V dropped 0 bases and J dropped 2; count of bases not matched to a gene: 5. The germline gives CDR1 SGHNT, CDR2 YYREEE (reference sequence). The CDR3 is 18 residues long. CDR3 DNA sequence: TGTGCCAGCAGCTTGGGGACTAGCGGGAGCGGGTCCAAAAACATTCAGTACTTC. Its protein product is CASSLGTSGSGSKNIQYF.

The gene calls are TRBV19 and TRBJ2-1; D may be TRBD1 (5 bases). The germline V and J ends were trimmed by 1 base and 2 bases, with 12 bases remaining between them. Germline V gene data show CDR1 as LNHDA and CDR2 as SQIVND (reference sequence). The CDR3 contains 16 residues. As DNA, the CDR3 is TGTGCCAGTAGTATAGTTCCAGGGAAGGCCTACAATGAGCAGTTCTTC. Amino acid sequence: CASSIVPGKAYNEQFF.

V and J are TRBV5-1 and TRBJ2-7, with TRBD2 as a possible D gene (6 bases). Per the germline V gene, CDR1 is SGHRS and CDR2 is YFSETQ. Trimming cost V 0 bases and J 2 bases, with 12 bases left between them. This CDR3 is 15 amino acids long. CDR3 DNA: TGCGCCAGCAGCTTGGAGCAGACTAGAACCTACGAGCAGTACTTC. Its protein is CASSLEQTRTYEQYF.

Only a few counts were recorded for this clone. The chain combines TRBV2 with TRBJ1-1, with D unclear. CDR1 and CDR2 from the germline V gene are SNHLY and FYNNEI. This CDR3 has 16 amino acids. Trimming shortened V by 7 bases and J by 0 bases, and 18 bases separated the two germline ends. In DNA, the CDR3 is TGTGCCAGCAAGGGTACCCGGAGGAAAATGAACACTGAAGCTTTCTTT. Amino acids: CASKGTRRKMNTEAFF.